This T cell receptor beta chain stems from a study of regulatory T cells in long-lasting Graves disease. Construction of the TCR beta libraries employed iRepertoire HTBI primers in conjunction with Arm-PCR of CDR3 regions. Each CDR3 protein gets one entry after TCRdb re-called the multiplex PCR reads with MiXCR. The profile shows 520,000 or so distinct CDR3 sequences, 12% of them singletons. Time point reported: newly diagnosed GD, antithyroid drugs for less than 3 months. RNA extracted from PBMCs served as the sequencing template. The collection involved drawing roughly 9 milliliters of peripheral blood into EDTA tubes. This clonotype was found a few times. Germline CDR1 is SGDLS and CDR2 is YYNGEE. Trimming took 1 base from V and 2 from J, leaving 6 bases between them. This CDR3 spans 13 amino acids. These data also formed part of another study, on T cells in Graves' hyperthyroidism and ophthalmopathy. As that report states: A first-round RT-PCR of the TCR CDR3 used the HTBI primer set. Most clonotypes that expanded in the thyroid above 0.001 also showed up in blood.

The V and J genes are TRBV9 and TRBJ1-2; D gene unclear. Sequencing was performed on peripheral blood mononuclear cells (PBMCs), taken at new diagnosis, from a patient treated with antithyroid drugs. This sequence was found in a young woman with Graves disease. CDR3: CASSVSRNYGYTF. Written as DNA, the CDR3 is TGTGCCAGCAGCGTATCGCGGAACTATGGCTACACCTTC.